One sample yielded the 8 T cell receptor beta chains listed below, sequenced in a study of blood T cell repertoires in COVID-19. Assay: immunoSEQ multiplex PCR; the TCRdb copy retains only in-frame clones and omits some. The profile shows over 250,000 clones, 91% of them singletons. Sequences were obtained from peripheral blood. The origin of the receptors is a person aged 18-29 years with COVID-19, enrolled during active disease.

A single count supports this clone. J is TRBJ2-5 and V is TRBV11-2; TRBD2 matches at 7 bases. Germline CDR1 and CDR2: SGHAT and FQNNGV. CDR3 length: 14 residues. Trimming cost V 4 bases and J 1 base; bases outside gene matches: 3. The CDR3 DNA is TGTGCCAGCAGCTCGTGGACTAGCCAAGAGACCCAGTACTTC. This translates into CASSSWTSQETQYF.

The rearrangement links TRBV24-1 to TRBJ2-1, with 9 bases lining up with TRBD1. The V gene's germline CDR1 is KGHDR and CDR2 SFDVKD. V was clipped by 3 bases and J by 3 bases; unmatched bases: 5. The CDR3 is made up of 16 amino acids. CDR3 residues: CATSDPRQGDYNEQFF. The CDR3 DNA is TGTGCCACCAGTGATCCCCGACAGGGGGACTACAATGAGCAGTTCTTC.

The chain recombines TRBV7-2 with TRBJ2-7; 12 nucleotides align to TRBD2. Germline CDR1 is SGHTA and CDR2 is FQGNSA. Germline trimming cut 6 bases from V and 2 bases from J; bases unmatched to any gene: 5. This CDR3 is 15 amino acids long. The CDR3 DNA follows: TGTGCCAGCAGTTGGACTAGCGGGGACCCCTACGAGCAGTACTTC. This gives the protein CASSWTSGDPYEQYF.

The gene calls are TRBV10-3 and TRBJ1-5; TRBD1 matches at 11 bases. The CDR3 extends over 13 amino acids. Germline V CDR1 and CDR2: ENHRY, SYGVKD. V trimming: 8 bases; J trimming: 4 bases; junction bases outside the gene matches: 1. In nucleotides, the CDR3 is TGTGCCATCGGGGACAGGGGGAATCAGCCCCAGCATTTT. It codes for CAIGDRGNQPQHF.

This chain links TRBV5-6 with TRBJ2-1; 8 bases are a match to TRBD2. Germline loops: CDR1 SGHDT, CDR2 YYEEEE. J lost 0 bases, V lost 5 bases, and 7 bases had no gene match. This CDR3 spans 16 amino acids. The CDR3 DNA follows: TGTGCCAGCAGTCATAGCGGGGTGAGCTCCTACAATGAGCAGTTCTTC. It is translated as CASSHSGVSSYNEQFF. Based on the CDR3 plus reference TRBV5-6 and TRBJ2-1, the full variable domain is DAGVTQSPTHLIKTRGQQVTLRCSPKSGHDTVSWYQQALGQGPQFIFQYYEEEERQRGNFPDRFSGHQFPNYSSELNVNALLLGDSALYLCASSHSGVSSYNEQFFGPGTRLTVL.

V usage is TRBV7-9 and J usage is TRBJ2-1; TRBD2 agrees at 12 bases. V gave up 4 bases and J gave up 6 bases; unmatched junction bases: 7. The length of the CDR3 is 16 residues. Looked up from germline, CDR1 is SEHNR and CDR2 is FQNEAQ (reference sequence). The CDR3 bases are TGTGCCAGCAGCTCACTAGCGGGAGGACTACGCAATGAGCAGTTCTTC. Translated: CASSSLAGGLRNEQFF.

This chain links TRBV30 with TRBJ2-3; D ambiguous. The V gene lost 2 bases and the J gene lost 0 bases, with 12 bases spanning the gap. This CDR3 region has 15 residues. Germline CDR1 is GTSNPN and CDR2 is SVGIG (reference sequence). CDR3 protein: CAWSLGGSSTDTQYF. DNA of the CDR3: TGTGCCTGGAGTTTAGGCGGCTCTAGCACAGATACGCAGTATTTT.

The V call is TRBV28, the J call TRBJ1-6; D is undetermined. Trimming took 4 bases from V and 10 from J, leaving 14 bases between them. The CDR3 covers 14 residues. Germline assignment: CDR1 MDHEN and CDR2 SYDVKM. The CDR3 sequence: CASSSGRERSPLHF. The DNA of the CDR3 is TGTGCCAGCAGTTCCGGGAGGGAGAGGTCACCCCTCCACTTT.